Shown below are 10 T cell receptor beta chains from a single sample sequenced in a study of cytomegalovirus exposure and HLA in healthy donors (dated 2017 in TCRdb). Libraries were constructed by the immunoSEQ multiplex PCR assay. For the multiplex PCR, a mixture combining 60 forward primers for TCR Vbeta segments and 13 reverse primers for TCR Jbeta segments was used. This immuneACCESS table, as held by TCRdb, lists in-frame sequences with V and J called but not all clones. Of the missing ones, under half trace to an unresolved V gene in checked studies; the others have no known cause. The sample table lists about 130,000 clones, roughly 75% of them with a count of one. Roughly 5.5% of the sample goes to the ten largest clones. The specimen sequenced was PBMCs. The origin of the receptors is a man aged 30 to 39 in good health and CMV-seronegative.

The V and J genes are TRBV29-1 and TRBJ1-5; 7 bases are shared with TRBD1. This CDR3 has 14 residues. V dropped 6 bases and J dropped 5; count of bases not matched to a gene: 10. Germline V gives CDR1 SQVTM, CDR2 ANQGSEA. CDR3 DNA: TGCAGCGTGAGCACCGGGACAGTCGATCAGCCCCAGCATTTT. Translation gives CSVSTGTVDQPQHF.

Only a few counts were recorded for this clone. The V gene is TRBV7-9, the J gene TRBJ1-1; 8 bases align to TRBD1. Trimming at V came to 5 bases and at J to 5 bases, leaving 4 bases not matched to a gene. Germline V gives CDR1 SEHNR, CDR2 FQNEAQ (reference sequence). The CDR3 is made up of 13 amino acids. The CDR3 sequence is CASSQQGGTEAFF. The DNA of the CDR3 is TGTGCCAGCAGCCAACAGGGGGGGACTGAAGCTTTCTTT.

The rearrangement joins TRBV5-1 to TRBJ2-7; TRBD1 matches 9 bases. Germline loops: CDR1 SGHRS, CDR2 YFSETQ. V lost 6 bases and J lost 4; bases outside the gene matches: 5. This CDR3 has 13 amino acids. CDR3 DNA: TGCGCCAGCAATAGACAGGGGGATTACGAGCAGTACTTC. This codes for CASNRQGDYEQYF.

The chain joins TRBV7-6 to TRBJ2-7; D might be TRBD2 (6 bases). V was pared by 2 bases and J by 6 bases, with 14 bases between. The germline CDR1 and CDR2 sequences are SGHVS and FNYEAQ. The CDR3 consists of 14 residues. The CDR3: CASSLQGGGAEQYF. The CDR3 nucleotides are TGTGCCAGCAGCTTACAGGGAGGAGGTGCCGAGCAGTACTTC.

J is TRBJ2-5 and V is TRBV5-1; 7 bases are shared with TRBD2. Germline trimming cut 0 bases from V and 5 bases from J; bases unmatched to any gene: 4. The CDR3 consists of 14 residues. Germline V gives CDR1 SGHRS, CDR2 YFSETQ. The DNA for the CDR3 is TGCGCCAGCAGCTTGGGAGGGGAGGGCGAGACCCAGTACTTC. Translating it yields CASSLGGEGETQYF.

The genes are TRBV7-9 and TRBJ1-1; 9 nucleotides agree with TRBD1. This CDR3 is 14 amino acids long. V dropped 5 bases and J dropped 11; count of bases not matched to a gene: 12. Germline V lookup: CDR1 SEHNR, CDR2 FQNEAQ (reference sequence). In DNA form, the CDR3 reads TGTGCCAGCAGCGCCCGGGGACAGGGCCCTACCGCTTTCTTT. This sequence encodes CASSARGQGPTAFF.

The chain employs TRBV10-2 and TRBJ2-2; possible D gene TRBD1, 6 bases. CDR3 length: 16 residues. Germline CDR1 and CDR2: WSHSY and SAAADI. V lost 5 bases, J lost 2 bases, and 15 bases lay in between. CDR3 bases: TGCGCCAGCAGTTGGGGGCAGCAGATAAACACCGGGGAGCTGTTTTTT. Residues: CASSWGQQINTGELFF.

V usage is TRBV7-9 and J usage is TRBJ2-3; 10 bases are shared with TRBD1. CDR3 length: 15 amino acids. Losses at the gene ends were 5 bases for V and 3 bases for J; bases not matched to a gene: 5. Germline CDR1 reads SEHNR; CDR2 reads FQNEAQ (reference sequence). CDR3 bases: TGTGCCAGCAGCGTTACGGACAGGGGGACAGATACGCAGTATTTT. Encoded protein: CASSVTDRGTDTQYF. Variable domain in full (rest from reference TRBV7-9 and TRBJ2-3): DTGVSQNPRHKITKRGQNVTFRCDPISEHNRLYWYRQTLGQGPEFLTYFQNEAQLEKSRLLSDRFSAERPKGSFSTLEIQRTEQGDSAMYLCASSVTDRGTDTQYFGPGTRLTVL.

The chain couples TRBV6-6 to TRBJ2-5; tentatively, D is TRBD1 (6 bases). The CDR3 sequence is 13 residues long. CDR1 and CDR2 (germline): MNHNY, SVGAGI (reference sequence). V shed 5 bases and J shed 1 base, with 8 bases lying between them. CDR3 bases: TGTGCCAGCAGTAGGGGGACCCAAGAGACCCAGTACTTC. It encodes CASSRGTQETQYF.

The chain is built from TRBV2 and TRBJ1-1, with D maybe TRBD1 (6 bases). CDR3 size: 13 residues. CDR1 is SNHLY and CDR2 is FYNNEI in the germline V gene. The V end was cut by 9 bases, the J end by 0 bases, with 11 bases between. As DNA, the CDR3 is TGTGCCAGTTACAGGGTCTTGAACACTGAAGCTTTCTTT. Protein product: CASYRVLNTEAFF.